This entry is about one T cell receptor beta chain. J gave up 4 bases and V 5 bases, and 3 bases lay outside the gene matches. The CDR3 has 14 residues. Looked up from germline, CDR1 is MNHEY and CDR2 is SMNVEV (reference sequence). How the authors handled the data: Amplification of reference gene primers was used by the study to estimate nucleated cell counts. The protocol was immunoSEQ multiplex PCR, while the TCRdb copy is restricted to in-frame clones and leaves out a portion. V, J and clone size reflect that table, while D and trimming were determined from the DNA. Among 110,000 to 150,000 clones listed, approximately 90% were seen once. This sample is drawn from a study of blood T cell repertoires in COVID-19.

This receptor was obtained from a woman aged 80 or over with acute or convalescent COVID-19. Sequences were obtained from peripheral blood. The chain couples TRBV27 to TRBJ2-5; 11 nucleotides align to TRBD1. CDR3 sequence (DNA): TGTGCCAGCAGTGTCGGGACAGGGGGAGAGACCCAGTACTTC. It is translated as CASSVGTGGETQYF.